Shown below are 8 T cell receptor beta chains from a single sample sequenced in a study of CD8 T cells in Susac syndrome. Roughly 0.45 to 1 ug RNA was reverse transcribed with random hexamers. Using its own MiXCR run on the immunoSEQ multiplex PCR reads, TCRdb lists one record per CDR3 protein. The sample lists about 250,000 distinct CDR3 sequences; 85% to 95% were seen once. Sample: CD4+ T cells from PBMCs. Source of these receptors: a human donor with multiple sclerosis.

This chain links TRBV29-1 with TRBJ2-3; TRBD1 is a possible D gene (6 bases). The CDR3 spans 14 residues. Germline values: CDR1 SQVTM, CDR2 ANQGSEA. V lost 4 bases to trimming and J lost 2 bases, with 13 bases between them. Written as DNA, the CDR3 is TGCAGCGTTGCAGGGGCGAGGTTCACAGATACGCAGTATTTT. It codes for CSVAGARFTDTQYF.

The chain carries TRBV24-1 and TRBJ2-1; D not certain. The CDR3 runs 13 residues. The germline gives CDR1 KGHDR, CDR2 SFDVKD. V was cut by 0 bases and J by 7 bases, with 6 bases left in between. The chain's CDR3 is CATSDLWGNEQFF. The DNA of the CDR3 is TGTGCCACCAGTGATTTGTGGGGTAATGAGCAGTTCTTC.

The chain uses TRBV23-1 and TRBJ2-1, with 7 positions matching TRBD2. TRBV23-1 is classed as an ORF, of uncertain function. The CDR3 is 18 residues long. Trimming cost V 1 base and J 8 bases; bases outside gene matches: 17. CDR3: CASSQYPRDYTLTDEQFF. CDR3 nucleotide sequence: TGCGCCAGCAGTCAATATCCCCGGGACTACACTCTTACGGATGAGCAGTTCTTC.

The chain recombines TRBV5-6 with TRBJ1-1; D remains ambiguous. This CDR3 is 15 amino acids long. The germline CDR1 and CDR2 sequences are SGHDT and YYEEEE. Trimming removed 4 bases from V and 1 base from J, with 14 bases in between. CDR3 bases: TGTGCCAGCAGCCCCATGATAGGGCCGAACACTGAAGCTTTCTTT. The encoded protein is CASSPMIGPNTEAFF.

The V gene is TRBV2, the J gene TRBJ2-7; the D gene is possibly TRBD1 (6 bases). The germline gives CDR1 SNHLY, CDR2 FYNNEI. The CDR3 is 14 residues long. Between the trimmed V and J ends, which lost 6 bases and 5 bases, there was a span of 17 bases. CDR3 amino acids: CASSEQGRSDEQYV. The CDR3 DNA sequence: TGTGCCAGCAGCGAACAGGGAAGGTCAGACGAGCAGTACGTC.

In this sample, this clonotype turned up a few times. V gene TRBV6-1 combines with J gene TRBJ2-7, with a possible D match to TRBD1 (6 bases). V was trimmed by 6 bases and J by 1 base, leaving 13 bases between them. The germline V gene encodes CDR1 MNHNS and CDR2 SASEGT. The CDR3 extends over 14 amino acids. CDR3 protein: CASSFTGLSYEQYF. In DNA, the CDR3 is TGTGCCAGCAGCTTTACAGGGTTGTCCTACGAGCAGTACTTC.

The chain combines TRBV18 with TRBJ1-2, with a possible D match to TRBD1 (5 bases). Looked up from germline, CDR1 is KGHSH and CDR2 is LQKENI. V lost 2 bases, J lost 3 bases, and 7 bases lay in between. The CDR3 runs to 13 residues. As DNA, the CDR3 is TGTGCCAGCTCACCAACACAGGACTATGGCTACACCTTC. Translating gives CASSPTQDYGYTF. Looking up the rest from reference TRBV18 and TRBJ1-2 gives the full variable domain: NAGVMQNPRHLVRRRGQEARLRCSPMKGHSHVYWYRQLPEEGLKFMVYLQKENIIDESGMPKERFSAEFPKEGPSILRIQQVVRGDSAAYFCASSPTQDYGYTFGSGTRLTVV.

This sequence joins TRBV10-1 and TRBJ2-5, with D hard to call. V was clipped by 6 bases and J by 5 bases, with 13 bases between them. Germline CDR1 is WNHNN and CDR2 is SYGVQD (reference sequence). The CDR3 loop spans 13 amino acids. In DNA form, the CDR3 reads TGCGCCAGCAGCAGAAGCTACGGGGAGACCCAGTACTTC. It specifies CASSRSYGETQYF.